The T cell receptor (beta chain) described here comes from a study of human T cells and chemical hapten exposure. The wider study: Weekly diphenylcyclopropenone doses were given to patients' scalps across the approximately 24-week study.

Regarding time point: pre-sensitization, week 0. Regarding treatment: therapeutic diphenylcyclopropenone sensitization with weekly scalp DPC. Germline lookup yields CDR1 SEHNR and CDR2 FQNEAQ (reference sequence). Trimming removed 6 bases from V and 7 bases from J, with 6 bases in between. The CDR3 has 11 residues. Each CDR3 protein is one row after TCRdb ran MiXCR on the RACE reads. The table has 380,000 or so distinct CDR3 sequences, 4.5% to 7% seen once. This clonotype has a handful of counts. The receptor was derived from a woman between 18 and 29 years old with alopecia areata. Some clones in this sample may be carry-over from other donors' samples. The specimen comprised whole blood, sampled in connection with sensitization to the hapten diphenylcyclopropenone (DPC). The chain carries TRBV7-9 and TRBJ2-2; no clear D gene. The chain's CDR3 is CASRTDGELFF. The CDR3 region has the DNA TGTGCCAGCAGAACGGACGGGGAGCTGTTTTTT.